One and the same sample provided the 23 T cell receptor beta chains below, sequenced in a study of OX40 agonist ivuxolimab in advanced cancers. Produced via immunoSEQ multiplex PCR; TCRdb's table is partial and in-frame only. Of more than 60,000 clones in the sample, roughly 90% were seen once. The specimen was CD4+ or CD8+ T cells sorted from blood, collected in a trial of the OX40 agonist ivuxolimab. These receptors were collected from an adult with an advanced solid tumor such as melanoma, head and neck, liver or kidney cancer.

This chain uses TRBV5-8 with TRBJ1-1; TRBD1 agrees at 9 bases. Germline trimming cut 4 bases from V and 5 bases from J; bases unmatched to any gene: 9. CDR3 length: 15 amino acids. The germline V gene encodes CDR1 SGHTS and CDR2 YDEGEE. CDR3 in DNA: TGTGCCAGCAGCACCCGCCTGACAGGGGGAACTGAAGCTTTCTTT. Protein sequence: CASSTRLTGGTEAFF. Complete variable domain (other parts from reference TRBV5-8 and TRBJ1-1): EAGVTQSPTHLIKTRGQQATLRCSPISGHTSVYWYQQALGLGLQFLLWYDEGEERNRGNFPPRFSGRQFPNYSSELNVNALELEDSALYLCASSTRLTGGTEAFFGQGTRLTVV.

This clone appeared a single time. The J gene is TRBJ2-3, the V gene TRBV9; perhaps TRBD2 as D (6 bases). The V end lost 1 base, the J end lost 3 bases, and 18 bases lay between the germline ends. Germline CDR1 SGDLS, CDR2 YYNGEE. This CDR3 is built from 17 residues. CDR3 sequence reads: CASSVNPLGSGTDTQYF. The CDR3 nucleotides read TGTGCCAGCAGCGTAAACCCCCTCGGGAGTGGAACAGATACGCAGTATTTT.

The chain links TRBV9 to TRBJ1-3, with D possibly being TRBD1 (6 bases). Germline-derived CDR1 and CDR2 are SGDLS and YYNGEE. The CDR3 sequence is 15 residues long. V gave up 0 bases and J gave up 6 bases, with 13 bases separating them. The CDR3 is CASSVEPGGENTIYF. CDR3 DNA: TGTGCCAGCAGCGTAGAACCGGGGGGCGAAAACACCATATATTTT. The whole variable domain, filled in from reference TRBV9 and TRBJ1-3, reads DSGVTQTPKHLITATGQRVTLRCSPRSGDLSVYWYQQSLDQGLQFLIQYYNGEERAKGNILERFSAQQFPDLHSELNLSSLELGDSALYFCASSVEPGGENTIYFGEGSWLTVV.

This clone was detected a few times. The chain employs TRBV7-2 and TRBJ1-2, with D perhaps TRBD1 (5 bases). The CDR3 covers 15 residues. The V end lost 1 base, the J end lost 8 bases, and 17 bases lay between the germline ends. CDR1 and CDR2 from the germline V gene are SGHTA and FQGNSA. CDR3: CASSLGLGTPIGYTF. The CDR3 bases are TGTGCCAGCAGCTTAGGTCTAGGGACCCCGATAGGCTACACCTTC.

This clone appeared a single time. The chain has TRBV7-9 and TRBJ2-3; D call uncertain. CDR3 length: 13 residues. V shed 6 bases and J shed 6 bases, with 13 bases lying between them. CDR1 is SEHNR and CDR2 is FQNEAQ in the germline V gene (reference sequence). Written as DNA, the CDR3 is TGTGCCAGCAGTCTCCAATGGACGGATACGCAGTATTTT. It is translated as CASSLQWTDTQYF.

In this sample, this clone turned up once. The CDR3 sequence is CASSYGGTDTQYF. The CDR3 DNA is TGTGCCAGCAGCTACGGAGGCACAGATACGCAGTATTTT. The V gene is TRBV7-2, the J gene TRBJ2-3; D gene uncertain. The CDR3 has 13 amino acids. V was cut by 4 bases and J by 1 base, with 6 bases left in between. The germline gives CDR1 SGHTA, CDR2 FQGNSA.

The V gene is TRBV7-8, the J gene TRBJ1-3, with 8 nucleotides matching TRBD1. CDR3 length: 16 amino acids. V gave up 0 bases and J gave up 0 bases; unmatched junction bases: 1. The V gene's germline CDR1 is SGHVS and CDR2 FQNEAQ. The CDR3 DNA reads TGTGCCAGCAGCTTAGCTACAGGGGGCTCTGGAAACACCATATATTTT. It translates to CASSLATGGSGNTIYF.

CDR3 sequence: CASSRQGSNSPLHF. The CDR3 DNA sequence: TGCGCCAGCAGCAGACAGGGAAGTAATTCACCCCTCCACTTT. This sequence joins TRBV10-2 and TRBJ1-6; 7 bases align to TRBD1. The CDR3 is 14 residues long. Per germline, CDR1 WSHSY and CDR2 SAAADI. Trimming cost V 6 bases and J 6 bases; bases outside gene matches: 5.

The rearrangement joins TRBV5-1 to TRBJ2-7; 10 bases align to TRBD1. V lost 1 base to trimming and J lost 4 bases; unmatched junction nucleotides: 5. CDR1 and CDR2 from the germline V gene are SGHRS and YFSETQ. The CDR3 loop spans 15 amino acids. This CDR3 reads CASSLSGQGLYEQYF. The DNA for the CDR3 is TGCGCCAGCAGCTTGTCGGGACAGGGGTTGTACGAGCAGTACTTC.

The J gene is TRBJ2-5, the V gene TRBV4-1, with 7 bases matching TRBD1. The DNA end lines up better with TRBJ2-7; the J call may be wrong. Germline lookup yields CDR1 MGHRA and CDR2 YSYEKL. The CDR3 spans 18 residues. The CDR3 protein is CASSQDRFRGRPDYEQYF. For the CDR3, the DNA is TGCGCCAGCAGCCAAGATCGTTTTAGGGGGCGGCCCGACTACGAGCAGTACTTC.

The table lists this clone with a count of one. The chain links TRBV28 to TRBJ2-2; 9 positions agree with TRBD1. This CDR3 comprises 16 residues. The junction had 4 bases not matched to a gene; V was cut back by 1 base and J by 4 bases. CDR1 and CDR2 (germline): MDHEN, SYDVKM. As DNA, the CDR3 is TGTGCCAGCAGTTTATTTGGGACAGGGTTCACCGGGGAGCTGTTTTTT. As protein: CASSLFGTGFTGELFF.

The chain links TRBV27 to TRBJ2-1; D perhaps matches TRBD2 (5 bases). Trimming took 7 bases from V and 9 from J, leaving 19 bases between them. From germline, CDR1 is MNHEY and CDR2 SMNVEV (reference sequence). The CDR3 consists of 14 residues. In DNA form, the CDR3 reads TGTGCCAGCACGAGGGTAGCTGTTATGGGTGAGCAGTTCTTC. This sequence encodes CASTRVAVMGEQFF.

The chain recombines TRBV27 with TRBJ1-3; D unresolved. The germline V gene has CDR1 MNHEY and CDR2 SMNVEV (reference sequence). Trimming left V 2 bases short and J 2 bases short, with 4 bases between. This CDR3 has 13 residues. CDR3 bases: TGTGCCAGCAGTTTAACCACTGGAAACACCATATATTTT. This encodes CASSLTTGNTIYF.

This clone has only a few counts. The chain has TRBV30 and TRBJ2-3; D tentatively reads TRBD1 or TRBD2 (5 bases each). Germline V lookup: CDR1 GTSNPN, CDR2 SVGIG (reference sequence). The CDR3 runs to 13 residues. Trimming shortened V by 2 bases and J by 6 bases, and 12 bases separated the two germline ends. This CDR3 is CAWSPGTVDTQYF. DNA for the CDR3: TGTGCCTGGAGTCCAGGGACCGTCGATACGCAGTATTTT.

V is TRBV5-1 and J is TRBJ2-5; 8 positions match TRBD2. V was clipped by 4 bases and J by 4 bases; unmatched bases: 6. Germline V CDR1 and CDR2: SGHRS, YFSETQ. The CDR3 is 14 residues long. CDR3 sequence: CASSMATSVETQYF. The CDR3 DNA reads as TGCGCCAGCAGCATGGCGACTAGCGTAGAGACCCAGTACTTC.

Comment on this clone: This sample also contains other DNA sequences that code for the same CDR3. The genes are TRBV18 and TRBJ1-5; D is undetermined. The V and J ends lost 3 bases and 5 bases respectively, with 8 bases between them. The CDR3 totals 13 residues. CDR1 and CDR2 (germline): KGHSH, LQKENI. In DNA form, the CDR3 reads TGTGCCAGCTCACCGAACAGAGATCAGCCCCAGCATTTT. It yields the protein CASSPNRDQPQHF.

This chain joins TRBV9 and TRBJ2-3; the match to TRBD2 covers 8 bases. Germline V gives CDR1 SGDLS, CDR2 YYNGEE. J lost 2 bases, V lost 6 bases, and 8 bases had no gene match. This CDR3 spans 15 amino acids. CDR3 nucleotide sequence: TGTGCCAGCAACTTAGCGGGGTCGATCACAGATACGCAGTATTTT. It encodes CASNLAGSITDTQYF.

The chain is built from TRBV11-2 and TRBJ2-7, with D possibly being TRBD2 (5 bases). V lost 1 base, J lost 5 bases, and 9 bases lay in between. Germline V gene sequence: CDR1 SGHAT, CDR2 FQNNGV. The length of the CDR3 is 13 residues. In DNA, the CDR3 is TGTGCCAGCAGCTTAGGGAGGCTGGACGAGCAGTACTTC. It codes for CASSLGRLDEQYF.

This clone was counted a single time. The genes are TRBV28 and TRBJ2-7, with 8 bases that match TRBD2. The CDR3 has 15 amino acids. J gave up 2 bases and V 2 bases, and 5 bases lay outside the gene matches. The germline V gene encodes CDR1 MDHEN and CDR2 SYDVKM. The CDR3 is CASSLPDGRAYEQYF. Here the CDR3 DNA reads TGTGCCAGCAGTTTACCCGACGGGAGGGCCTACGAGCAGTACTTC. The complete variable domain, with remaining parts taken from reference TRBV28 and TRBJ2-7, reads DVKVTQSSRYLVKRTGEKVFLECVQDMDHENMFWYRQDPGLGLRLIYFSYDVKMKEKGDIPEGYSVSREKKERFSLILESASTNQTSMYLCASSLPDGRAYEQYFGPGTRLTVT.

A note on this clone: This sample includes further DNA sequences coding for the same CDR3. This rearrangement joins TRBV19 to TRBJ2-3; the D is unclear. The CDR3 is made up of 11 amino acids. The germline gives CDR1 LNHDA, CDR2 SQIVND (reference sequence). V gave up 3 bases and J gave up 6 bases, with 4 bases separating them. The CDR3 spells CASSISDTQYF. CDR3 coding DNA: TGTGCCAGTAGTATTTCCGATACGCAGTATTTT.

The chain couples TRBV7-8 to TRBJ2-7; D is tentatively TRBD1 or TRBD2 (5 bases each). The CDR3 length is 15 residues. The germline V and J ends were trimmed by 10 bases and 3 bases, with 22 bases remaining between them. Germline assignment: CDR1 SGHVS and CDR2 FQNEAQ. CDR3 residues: CATTPGRTGHYEQYF. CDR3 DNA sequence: TGTGCCACGACCCCGGGGCGCACGGGGCACTACGAGCAGTACTTC.

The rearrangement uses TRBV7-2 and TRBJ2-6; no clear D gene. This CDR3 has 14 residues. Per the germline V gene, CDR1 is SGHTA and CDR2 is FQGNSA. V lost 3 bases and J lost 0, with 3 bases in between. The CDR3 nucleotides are TGTGCCAGCAGCTTGTACTCTGGGGCCAACGTCCTGACTTTC. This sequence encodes CASSLYSGANVLTF.

The CDR3 region has the DNA TGTGCCAGCAGCTTAGCGGCAGGTAACTACGAGCAGTACTTC. The encoded protein is CASSLAAGNYEQYF. The chain couples TRBV7-8 to TRBJ2-7; no reliable D call. Germline CDR1 SGHVS, CDR2 FQNEAQ. Trimming cost V 0 bases and J 3 bases, with 9 bases left between them. The CDR3 has 14 amino acids.